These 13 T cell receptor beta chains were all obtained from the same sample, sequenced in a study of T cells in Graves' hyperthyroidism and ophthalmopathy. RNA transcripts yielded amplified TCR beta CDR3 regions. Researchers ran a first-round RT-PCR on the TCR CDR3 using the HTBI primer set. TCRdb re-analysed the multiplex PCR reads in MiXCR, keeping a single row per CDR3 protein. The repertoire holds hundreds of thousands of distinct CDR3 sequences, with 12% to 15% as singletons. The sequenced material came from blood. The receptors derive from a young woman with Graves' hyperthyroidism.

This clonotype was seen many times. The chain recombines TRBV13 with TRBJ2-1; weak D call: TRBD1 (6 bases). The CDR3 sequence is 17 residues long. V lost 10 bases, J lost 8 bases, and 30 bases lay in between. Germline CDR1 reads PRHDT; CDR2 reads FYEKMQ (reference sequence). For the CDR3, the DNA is TGTGCCACCACGCTGGTAGGCCTAAGAGAAACAGGGTATGAGCAGTTCTTC. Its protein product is CATTLVGLRETGYEQFF.

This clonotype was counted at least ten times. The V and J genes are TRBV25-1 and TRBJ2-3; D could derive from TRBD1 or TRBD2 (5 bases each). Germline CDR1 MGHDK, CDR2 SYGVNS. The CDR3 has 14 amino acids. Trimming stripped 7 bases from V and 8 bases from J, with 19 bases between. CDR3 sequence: CASTLAQFGGTQYF. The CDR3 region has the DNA TGTGCCAGCACTCTAGCCCAATTTGGGGGTACGCAGTATTTT.

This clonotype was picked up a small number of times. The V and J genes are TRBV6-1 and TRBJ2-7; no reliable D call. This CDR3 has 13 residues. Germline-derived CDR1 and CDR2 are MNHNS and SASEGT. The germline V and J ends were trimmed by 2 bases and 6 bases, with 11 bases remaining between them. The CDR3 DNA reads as TGTGCCAGCAGTGAACTCTTCGTGGGCGAGCAGTACTTC. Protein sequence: CASSELFVGEQYF.

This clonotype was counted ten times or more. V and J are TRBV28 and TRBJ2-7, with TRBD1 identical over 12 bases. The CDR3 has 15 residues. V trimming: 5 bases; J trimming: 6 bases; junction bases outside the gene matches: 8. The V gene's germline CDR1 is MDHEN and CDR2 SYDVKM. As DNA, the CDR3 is TGTGCCAGCAGTAGGGGGACAGGGGGCTTCTCCGAGCAGTACTTC. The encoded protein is CASSRGTGGFSEQYF.

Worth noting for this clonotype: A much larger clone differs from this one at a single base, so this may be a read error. DNA for the CDR3: TGTGCCAGCAGCTTTCGACAGGGGATTTATGAGCAGTTCTTC. Protein: CASSFRQGIYEQFF. The chain couples TRBV13 to TRBJ2-1; 8 bases map to TRBD1. This CDR3 is built from 14 residues. The ends lost 3 bases at V and 8 bases at J; junction bases unmatched: 6. Germline CDR1 and CDR2: PRHDT and FYEKMQ (reference sequence).

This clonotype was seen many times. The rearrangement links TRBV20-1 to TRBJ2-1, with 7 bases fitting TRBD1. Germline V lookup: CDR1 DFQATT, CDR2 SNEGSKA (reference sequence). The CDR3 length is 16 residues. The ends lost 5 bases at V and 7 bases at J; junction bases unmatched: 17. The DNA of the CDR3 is TGCAGTGCTCCAATATCCGTCCGGGACAGAGTAAATGAGCAGTTCTTC. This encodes CSAPISVRDRVNEQFF.

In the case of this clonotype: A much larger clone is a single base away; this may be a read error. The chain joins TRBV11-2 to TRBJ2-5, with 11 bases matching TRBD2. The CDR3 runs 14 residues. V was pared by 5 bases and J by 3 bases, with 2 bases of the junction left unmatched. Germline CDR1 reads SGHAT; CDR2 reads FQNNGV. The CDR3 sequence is CASSQTSGKETQYF. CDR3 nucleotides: TGTGCCAGCAGCCAGACTAGCGGGAAAGAGACCCAGTACTTC.

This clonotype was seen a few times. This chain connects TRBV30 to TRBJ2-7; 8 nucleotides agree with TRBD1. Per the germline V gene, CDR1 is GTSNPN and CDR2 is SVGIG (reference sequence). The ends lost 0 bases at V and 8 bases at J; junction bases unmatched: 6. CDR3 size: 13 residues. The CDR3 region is CAWSVDRDRKQYF. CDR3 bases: TGTGCCTGGAGTGTGGACAGGGATAGGAAGCAGTACTTC.

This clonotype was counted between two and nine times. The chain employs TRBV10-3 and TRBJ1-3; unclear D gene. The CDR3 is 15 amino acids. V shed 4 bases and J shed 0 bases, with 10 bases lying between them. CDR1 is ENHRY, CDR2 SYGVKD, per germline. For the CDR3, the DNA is TGTGCCATCAGTGCGGTGGCGAACTCTGGAAACACCATATATTTT. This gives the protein CAISAVANSGNTIYF.

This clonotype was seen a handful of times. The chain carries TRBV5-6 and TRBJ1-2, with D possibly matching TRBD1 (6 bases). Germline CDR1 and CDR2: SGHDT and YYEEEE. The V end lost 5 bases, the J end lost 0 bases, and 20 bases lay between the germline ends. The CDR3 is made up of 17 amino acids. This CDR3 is CASRSGTMTPSNYGYTF. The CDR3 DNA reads TGTGCCAGCAGGTCCGGGACAATGACTCCATCTAACTATGGCTACACCTTC.

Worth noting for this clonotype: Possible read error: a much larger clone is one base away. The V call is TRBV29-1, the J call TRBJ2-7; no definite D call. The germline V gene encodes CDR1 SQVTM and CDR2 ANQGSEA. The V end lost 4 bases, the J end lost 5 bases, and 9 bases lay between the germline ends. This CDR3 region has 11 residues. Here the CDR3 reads CSVVGCHEQYF. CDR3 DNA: TGCAGCGTTGTAGGCTGCCACGAGCAGTACTTC.

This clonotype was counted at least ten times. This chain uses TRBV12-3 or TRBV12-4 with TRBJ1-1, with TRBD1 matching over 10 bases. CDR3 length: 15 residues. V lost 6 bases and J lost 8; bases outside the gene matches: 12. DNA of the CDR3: TGTGCCAGCAGCTCCCCGGACAGGGGGGGATTCGAAGCTTTCTTT. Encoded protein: CASSSPDRGGFEAFF.

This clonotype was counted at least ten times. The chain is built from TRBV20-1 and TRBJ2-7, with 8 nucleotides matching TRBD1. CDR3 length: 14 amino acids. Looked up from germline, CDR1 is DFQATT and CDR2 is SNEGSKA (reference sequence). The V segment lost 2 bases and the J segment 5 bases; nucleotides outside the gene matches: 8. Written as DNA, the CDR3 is TGCAGTGCTAGAAAAGGGACAGGACTTCACGAGCAGTACTTC. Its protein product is CSARKGTGLHEQYF.